Here is one T cell receptor beta chain with its context. Its antigen is not known. This entry belongs to a study of monozygotic twins with inflammatory bowel disease. Used for each TCR library was approximately 3.5 ug of total RNA. TCRalpha and TCRbeta cDNA went through nested PCRs of about 15 and 9 cycles, two in total. Reanalyzing the 5' RACE reads, TCRdb keeps one entry per CDR3 protein, without DNA. The listing records 350,000 to 550,000 distinct CDR3 sequences. Study observations and caveats: The authors could not tell different T cell subtypes apart.

Blood samples, whole and unsorted for T cells, yielded the isolated total RNA. The germline gives CDR1 SEHNR, CDR2 FQNEAQ (reference sequence). The CDR3 has 14 residues. This chain uses TRBV7-9 with TRBJ1-4; TCRdb gives TRBD1 as the D gene, but with no DNA this cannot be confirmed. The sequenced material came from blood. This TCR came from a human donor with ulcerative colitis or Crohn's disease, or a healthy co-twin of an affected twin (not recorded which). The CDR3: CASSFWDSNEKLFF.